This TCR beta chain was observed in a study of cytomegalovirus exposure and HLA in healthy donors. Study-level findings and limits: The study put 150 to 200 TCR beta chains on its list as cytomegalovirus-associated. Across donors, presence/absence analyses took sequencing depth to be roughly uniform. The only immune exposure information that was available was CMV serostatus.

With 60 Vbeta and 13 Jbeta primers, the PCR was carried out. The data were produced by immunoSEQ multiplex PCR, yet TCRdb's version contains in-frame clones alone and is incomplete. The profile shows approximately 110,000 clones, more than 60% of them singletons. The germline gives CDR1 SGHRS, CDR2 YFSETQ. V dropped 4 bases and J dropped 2 bases, with 22 bases sitting between them. This CDR3 spans 19 amino acids. Regarding this clone: Its cognate antigen is unknown.

Sample: PBMCs. The clonotype comes from a woman in her thirties or forties in good health and CMV-seropositive. V usage is TRBV5-1 and J usage is TRBJ2-6, with D perhaps TRBD2 (5 bases). CDR3 region: CASSPLQTEWGAGANVLTF. CDR3 nucleotide sequence: TGCGCCAGCAGCCCGCTCCAGACGGAATGGGGAGCTGGGGCCAACGTCCTGACTTTC.